Listed here are 24 T cell receptor beta chains from one sample, sequenced in a study of shared clonotypes between healthy human individuals. Repertoires were generated with immunoSEQ multiplex PCR, while TCRdb's copy carries only in-frame clones and drops some. The sample has some 1.5 million clones; approximately 98% are singletons. The sample taken for sequencing was naive CD4+ T cells sorted from blood. Subset in this sample: CD45RA+ positively selected. These receptors were obtained from a man aged 30 to 45 in good health.

Concerning this clone itself: One end of the junction does not line up with germline, which may come from a read error. CDR3 amino acids: CASSPLPGQGATSGSSF. The CDR3 DNA is TGTGCCAGCTCACCACTCCCTGGACAGGGGGCGACTAGCGGGAGCAGCTTC. This rearrangement joins TRBV18 to TRBJ2-7; weak D call: TRBD2 (12 bases). This CDR3 spans 17 amino acids. The germline CDR1 and CDR2 sequences are KGHSH and LQKENI.

The table lists this clone with a count of one. J is TRBJ2-1 and V is TRBV4-3; TRBD2 matches 11 bases. V shed 4 bases and J 9 bases; nucleotides not matched to a gene: 8. This CDR3 is built from 15 residues. Germline V gene lookup returns CDR1 LGHNA and CDR2 YSLEER. The CDR3 nucleotides read TGCGCCAGCAGCCCGCGACTAGCGGGATGGGGTGAGCAGTTCTTC. Its translation is CASSPRLAGWGEQFF.

The chain couples TRBV7-9 to TRBJ2-3, with TRBD2 matching over 7 bases. Germline-derived CDR1 and CDR2 are SEHNR and FQNEAQ (reference sequence). The CDR3 spans 14 residues. V lost 7 bases to trimming and J lost 4 bases; unmatched junction nucleotides: 8. The CDR3 spells CASTTSVHPDTQYF. The CDR3 DNA is TGTGCCAGCACTACTAGCGTTCACCCAGATACGCAGTATTTT. The whole variable domain, filled in from reference TRBV7-9 and TRBJ2-3, reads DTGVSQNPRHKITKRGQNVTFRCDPISEHNRLYWYRQTLGQGPEFLTYFQNEAQLEKSRLLSDRFSAERPKGSFSTLEIQRTEQGDSAMYLCASTTSVHPDTQYFGPGTRLTVL.

The V and J genes are TRBV5-4 and TRBJ2-2, with a possible D match to TRBD2 (5 bases). From germline, CDR1 is SGHNT and CDR2 YYREEE (reference sequence). The ends were cut back, 0 bases at V and 4 bases at J, with 7 bases in the middle. The CDR3 sequence is 14 residues long. Written as DNA, the CDR3 is TGTGCCAGCAGCTTGGCCACTAGCACCGGGGAGCTGTTTTTT. This translates into CASSLATSTGELFF.

The J gene is TRBJ2-7, the V gene TRBV7-9; TRBD2 matches at 8 bases. From germline, CDR1 is SEHNR and CDR2 FQNEAQ (reference sequence). V lost 5 bases to trimming and J lost 5 bases; unmatched junction nucleotides: 17. This CDR3 has 17 residues. The CDR3 reads CASSQTNKREGRHEQYF. The CDR3 DNA reads as TGTGCCAGCAGCCAAACAAACAAACGGGAGGGCCGACACGAGCAGTACTTC.

The chain links TRBV7-9 to TRBJ1-1; no firm D call. CDR1 and CDR2 from the germline V gene are SEHNR and FQNEAQ (reference sequence). The V gene lost 5 bases and the J gene lost 0 bases, with 7 bases spanning the gap. The CDR3 runs 13 residues. The CDR3 bases are TGTGCCAGCAGCCCCCAAATGAACACTGAAGCTTTCTTT. Protein product: CASSPQMNTEAFF.

The chain uses TRBV5-4 and TRBJ2-3; 8 bases are shared with TRBD2. V was clipped by 4 bases and J by 10 bases; unmatched bases: 26. This CDR3 spans 19 amino acids. Per germline, CDR1 SGHNT and CDR2 YYREEE (reference sequence). This CDR3 reads CASSPEGLAGHKISVAQYF. DNA for the CDR3: TGTGCCAGCAGCCCAGAGGGGCTAGCGGGCCACAAGATCTCGGTTGCGCAGTATTTT.

The chain joins TRBV5-4 to TRBJ2-7; 11 positions agree with TRBD2. Germline lookup yields CDR1 SGHNT and CDR2 YYREEE (reference sequence). The CDR3 is 15 amino acids. V was clipped by 4 bases and J by 5 bases; unmatched bases: 8. CDR3 sequence: CASSPQLAGDNEQYF. The CDR3 region has the DNA TGTGCCAGCAGCCCGCAACTAGCGGGAGACAACGAGCAGTACTTC.

The CDR3, as DNA: TGTGCCAGCAGCTTAGCTCCCAATCAGCCCCAGCATTTT. Protein: CASSLAPNQPQHF. The chain combines TRBV7-9 with TRBJ1-5; D gene uncertain. Germline V lookup: CDR1 SEHNR, CDR2 FQNEAQ (reference sequence). This CDR3 comprises 13 residues. Deletions cut 0 bases from V and 3 bases from J, with 3 bases between. The full variable domain, completed using reference TRBV7-9 and TRBJ1-5, is DTGVSQNPRHKITKRGQNVTFRCDPISEHNRLYWYRQTLGQGPEFLTYFQNEAQLEKSRLLSDRFSAERPKGSFSTLEIQRTEQGDSAMYLCASSLAPNQPQHFGDGTRLSIL.

The chain carries TRBV28 and TRBJ2-7; the match to TRBD1 covers 9 bases. The CDR3 loop spans 16 amino acids. Losses at the gene ends were 6 bases for V and 5 bases for J; bases not matched to a gene: 14. Germline-derived CDR1 and CDR2 are MDHEN and SYDVKM. The chain's CDR3 is CASSLRTGQGIHEQYF. CDR3 DNA: TGTGCCAGCAGCCTACGTACGGGACAGGGTATCCACGAGCAGTACTTC.

V is TRBV5-1 and J is TRBJ2-1, with D possibly being TRBD1 or TRBD2 (5 bases each). Germline V gene lookup returns CDR1 SGHRS and CDR2 YFSETQ. Trimming left V 5 bases short and J 6 bases short, with 18 bases between. The CDR3 has 15 residues. CDR3: CASRIAGSPSNEQFF. The CDR3 region has the DNA TGCGCCAGCAGAATAGCAGGGAGCCCCTCCAATGAGCAGTTCTTC. Full variable domain (outside the CDR3, taken from reference TRBV5-1 and TRBJ2-1): KAGVTQTPRYLIKTRGQQVTLSCSPISGHRSVSWYQQTPGQGLQFLFEYFSETQRNKGNFPGRFSGRQFSNSRSEMNVSTLELGDSALYLCASRIAGSPSNEQFFGPGTRLTVL.

The rearrangement joins TRBV4-1 to TRBJ2-7, with D possibly called TRBD1 or TRBD2 (5 bases each). Trimming removed 1 base at V and 7 bases at J, with 14 bases between. Per the germline V gene, CDR1 is MGHRA and CDR2 is YSYEKL. The CDR3 spans 14 residues. The CDR3 loop reads CASSQGDQRREQYF. In DNA form, the CDR3 reads TGCGCCAGCAGCCAAGGGGACCAGCGAAGGGAGCAGTACTTC.

This clone appeared a single time. The chain links TRBV11-2 to TRBJ2-5, with D perhaps matching TRBD1 (6 bases). Per germline, CDR1 SGHAT and CDR2 FQNNGV. Trimming stripped 5 bases from V and 5 bases from J, with 21 bases between. This CDR3 is 16 amino acids long. The CDR3 protein is CASSPTTGLRRETQYF. The CDR3 bases are TGTGCCAGCAGCCCGACGACAGGCCTAAGGAGGGAGACCCAGTACTTC.

The CDR3 here is CASSLIAGDAYEQYF. CDR3 coding DNA: TGCGCCAGCAGCTTGATAGCGGGAGATGCCTACGAGCAGTACTTC. This sequence joins TRBV5-1 and TRBJ2-7; 9 bases agree with TRBD2. V gave up 1 base and J gave up 2 bases; unmatched junction bases: 4. There are 15 residues in the CDR3. Germline V gene sequence: CDR1 SGHRS, CDR2 YFSETQ.

The chain links TRBV6-6 to TRBJ2-1; D might be TRBD2 (6 bases). Per germline, CDR1 MNHNY and CDR2 SVGAGI (reference sequence). The CDR3 is 14 amino acids. Trimming removed 9 bases at V and 0 bases at J, with 12 bases between. CDR3 in amino acids: CASQREASYNEQFF. DNA of the CDR3: TGTGCCAGTCAGAGGGAGGCCTCCTACAATGAGCAGTTCTTC.

Regarding this clone: The same CDR3 can be traced to other DNA sequences in this sample. The chain uses TRBV29-1 and TRBJ2-5; no reliable D call. This CDR3 region has 11 residues. V was pared by 7 bases and J by 2 bases, with 8 bases between. Germline lookup yields CDR1 SQVTM and CDR2 ANQGSEA. CDR3 protein: CSAGQQETQYF. The CDR3, as DNA: TGCAGCGCAGGCCAGCAAGAGACCCAGTACTTC.

The chain employs TRBV28 and TRBJ1-6; D call uncertain. CDR1 and CDR2 (germline): MDHEN, SYDVKM. The CDR3 runs to 15 residues. Trimming removed 6 bases from V and 2 bases from J, with 11 bases in between. The CDR3 DNA reads as TGTGCCAGCAGAGTCGGAGTTACCTATAATTCACCCCTCCACTTT. This translates into CASRVGVTYNSPLHF.

The gene calls are TRBV2 and TRBJ2-7; D unresolved. The CDR3 extends over 14 amino acids. Per germline, CDR1 SNHLY and CDR2 FYNNEI. Trimming took 6 bases from V and 3 from J, leaving 15 bases between them. In DNA form, the CDR3 reads TGTGCCAGCAGCTTCGGCTACGTCGACTACGAGCAGTACTTC. Translated: CASSFGYVDYEQYF.

A remark on this clone: The same CDR3 arises from other DNA sequences in this sample as well. The gene calls are TRBV10-3 and TRBJ2-1, with D possibly being TRBD2 (6 bases). The CDR3 spans 14 residues. Trimming cost V 4 bases and J 3 bases, with 10 bases left between them. The V gene's germline CDR1 is ENHRY and CDR2 SYGVKD. The chain's CDR3 is CAISGRESYNEQFF. The CDR3 DNA follows: TGTGCCATCAGTGGGAGGGAGAGCTACAATGAGCAGTTCTTC.

The chain couples TRBV6-4 to TRBJ2-2; a possible D gene is TRBD2 (6 bases). Germline V CDR1 and CDR2: MRHNA, SNTAGT. V was pared by 5 bases and J by 5 bases, with 18 bases between. CDR3 length equals 16 residues. The CDR3 reads CASSSIAVPRTGELFF. CDR3 in DNA: TGTGCCAGCAGTTCCATAGCGGTACCGAGGACCGGGGAGCTGTTTTTT.

This clone showed up just once. This chain connects TRBV7-6 to TRBJ2-5; TRBD1 aligns across 12 bases. With V trimmed by 0 bases and J by 6 bases, 2 bases remained unmatched. The CDR3 has 15 residues. Germline CDR1 and CDR2: SGHVS and FNYEAQ. The CDR3 loop is CASSLAGQGAQTQYF. CDR3 DNA sequence: TGTGCCAGCAGCTTAGCGGGACAGGGGGCACAGACCCAGTACTTC.

The genes are TRBV27 and TRBJ1-5; weak D call: TRBD1 (6 bases). Germline assignment: CDR1 MNHEY and CDR2 SMNVEV (reference sequence). V was shortened by 3 bases and J by 3 bases, with 12 bases between the two germline ends. The CDR3 loop spans 15 amino acids. Here the CDR3 DNA reads TGTGCCAGCAGTTTTAAGGGGGGGACCAATCAGCCCCAGCATTTT. Translated: CASSFKGGTNQPQHF.

This chain's CDR3 is CASSRGTAGIYEQYF. CDR3 DNA: TGCGCCAGCAGCAGAGGGACAGCCGGGATCTACGAGCAGTACTTC. The V and J genes are TRBV5-1 and TRBJ2-7; the match to TRBD1 covers 7 bases. The CDR3 has 15 amino acids. Trimming removed 4 bases from V and 3 bases from J; junction bases left unmatched: 10. CDR1 is SGHRS, CDR2 YFSETQ, per germline.

The J gene is TRBJ1-4, the V gene TRBV28; D remains ambiguous. The CDR3 runs to 12 residues. CDR1 and CDR2 from the germline V gene are MDHEN and SYDVKM. V was clipped by 1 base and J by 14 bases, with 11 bases between them. This chain's CDR3 is CASSLYPAGLFF. CDR3 sequence (DNA): TGTGCCAGCAGTTTATATCCAGCCGGGCTGTTTTTT.